The clone carrying this T cell receptor (beta chain) has at least ten counts. It was RNA transcripts that yielded the amplified TCR beta CDR3 regions. The HTBI primer set served for first-round RT-PCR of the TCR CDR3. TCRdb re-called the multiplex PCR reads through MiXCR, storing one row per CDR3 protein. This table has 360,000 or so distinct CDR3 sequences, 18% appearing once. The sample is drawn from a study of T cells in Graves' hyperthyroidism and ophthalmopathy. Lactation, pregnancy, other autoimmune disease or uncontrolled infection led to exclusion of patients. The PBMCs studied were ones that came from 10 ml fresh peripheral blood. CDR1 is SGHRS and CDR2 is YFSETQ in the germline V gene. The CDR3 contains 12 residues. The ends were cut back, 6 bases at V and 4 bases at J, with 7 bases in the middle.

The clonotype comes from a woman between 40 and 50 years old with Graves' ophthalmopathy. J is TRBJ2-2 and V is TRBV5-1; no reliable D call. The sample consisted of blood. This CDR3 is CASTDGTGELFF. The CDR3 DNA reads TGCGCCAGCACCGACGGCACCGGGGAGCTGTTTTTT.